This T cell receptor (beta chain) emerged from a study of control samples from healthy donors and cancer patients. Germline V lookup: CDR1 SGHTA, CDR2 FQGTGA. The CDR3 contains 13 residues. V was shortened by 4 bases and J by 8 bases, with 14 bases between the two germline ends. Produced via immunoSEQ multiplex PCR; TCRdb's table is partial and in-frame only. Among fewer than 200,000 clones listed, around 90% were seen once. In this sample, this clone turned up once. This clonotype was obtained from a woman aged 45-59 years in good health. The source material was blood. This chain joins TRBV7-3 and TRBJ1-1, with no clear D. Written as DNA, the CDR3 is TGTGCCAGCAGCTCCGGCGGGCGAGCAGAAGCTTTCTTT. Residues: CASSSGGRAEAFF.